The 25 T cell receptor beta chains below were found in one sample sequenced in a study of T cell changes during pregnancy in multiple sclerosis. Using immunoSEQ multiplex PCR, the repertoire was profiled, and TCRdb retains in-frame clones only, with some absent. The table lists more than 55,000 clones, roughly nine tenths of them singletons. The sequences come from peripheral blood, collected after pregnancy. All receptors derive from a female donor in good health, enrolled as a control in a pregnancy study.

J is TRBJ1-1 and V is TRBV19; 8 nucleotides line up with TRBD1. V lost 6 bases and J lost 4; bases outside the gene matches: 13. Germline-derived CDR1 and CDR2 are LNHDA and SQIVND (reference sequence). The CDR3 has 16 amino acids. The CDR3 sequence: CASRPTRTGSGTEAFF. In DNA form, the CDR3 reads TGTGCCAGTAGACCAACCCGGACAGGGTCGGGCACTGAAGCTTTCTTT. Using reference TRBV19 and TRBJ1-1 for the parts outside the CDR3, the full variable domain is DGGITQSPKYLFRKEGQNVTLSCEQNLNHDAMYWYRQDPGQGLRLIYYSQIVNDFQKGDIAEGYSVSREKKESFPLTVTSAQKNPTAFYLCASRPTRTGSGTEAFFGQGTRLTVV.

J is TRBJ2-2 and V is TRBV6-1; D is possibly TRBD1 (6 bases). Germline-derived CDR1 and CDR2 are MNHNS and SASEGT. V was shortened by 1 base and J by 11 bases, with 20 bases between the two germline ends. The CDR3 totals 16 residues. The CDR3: CASSEVGRGLLIELFF. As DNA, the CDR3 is TGTGCCAGCAGTGAAGTAGGCAGGGGCCTCCTAATAGAGCTGTTTTTT.

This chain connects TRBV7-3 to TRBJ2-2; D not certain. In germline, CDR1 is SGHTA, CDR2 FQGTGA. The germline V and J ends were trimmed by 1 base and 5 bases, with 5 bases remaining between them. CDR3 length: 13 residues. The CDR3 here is CASSLIRTGELFF. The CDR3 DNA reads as TGTGCCAGCAGCTTAATACGGACCGGGGAGCTGTTTTTT.

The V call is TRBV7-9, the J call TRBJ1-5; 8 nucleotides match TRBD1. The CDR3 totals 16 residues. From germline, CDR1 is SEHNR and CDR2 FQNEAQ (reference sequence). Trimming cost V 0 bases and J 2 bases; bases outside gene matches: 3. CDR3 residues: CASSLALTGGNQPQHF. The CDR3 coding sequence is TGTGCCAGCAGCTTAGCGCTGACAGGGGGCAATCAGCCCCAGCATTTT.

The CDR3 region is CATSSPRTGETEAFF. The CDR3 coding sequence is TGTGCCACCAGCAGTCCCAGGACAGGGGAAACTGAAGCTTTCTTT. The rearrangement joins TRBV15 to TRBJ1-1; 9 positions agree with TRBD1. CDR1 and CDR2 from the germline V gene are LNHNV and YYDKDF (reference sequence). Trimming at V came to 3 bases and at J to 5 bases, leaving 7 bases not matched to a gene. The CDR3 length is 15 residues.

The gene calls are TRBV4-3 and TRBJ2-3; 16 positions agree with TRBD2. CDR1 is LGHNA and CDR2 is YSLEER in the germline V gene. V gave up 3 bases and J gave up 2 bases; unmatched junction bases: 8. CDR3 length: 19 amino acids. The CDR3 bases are TGCGCCAGCAGCCAGGGACTAGCGGGGGGGAATTTTTTCACAGATACGCAGTATTTT. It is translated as CASSQGLAGGNFFTDTQYF.

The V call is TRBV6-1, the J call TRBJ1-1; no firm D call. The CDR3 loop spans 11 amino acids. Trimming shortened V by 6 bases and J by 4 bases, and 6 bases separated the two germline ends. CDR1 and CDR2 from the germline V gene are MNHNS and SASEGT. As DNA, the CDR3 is TGTGCCAGCAGGTATCCCACTGAAGCTTTCTTT. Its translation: CASRYPTEAFF.

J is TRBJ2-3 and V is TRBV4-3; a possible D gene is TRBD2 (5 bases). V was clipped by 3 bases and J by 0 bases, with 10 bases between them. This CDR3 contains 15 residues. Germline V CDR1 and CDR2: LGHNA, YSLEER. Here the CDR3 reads CASSQGRTSTDTQYF. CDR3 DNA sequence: TGCGCCAGCAGCCAGGGAAGGACTAGCACAGATACGCAGTATTTT.

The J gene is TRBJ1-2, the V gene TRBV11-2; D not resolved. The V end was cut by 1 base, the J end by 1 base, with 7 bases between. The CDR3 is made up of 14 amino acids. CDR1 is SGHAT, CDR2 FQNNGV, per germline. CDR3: CASSLVAVNYGYTF. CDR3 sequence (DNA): TGTGCCAGCAGCTTAGTCGCAGTTAACTATGGCTACACCTTC.

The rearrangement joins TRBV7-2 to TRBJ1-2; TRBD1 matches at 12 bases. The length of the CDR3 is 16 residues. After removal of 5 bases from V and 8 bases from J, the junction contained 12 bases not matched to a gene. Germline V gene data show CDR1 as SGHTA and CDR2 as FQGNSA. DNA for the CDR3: TGTGCCAGCAGCGTACCCCCGGGACAGGGGGCAGGAGGCTACACCTTC. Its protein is CASSVPPGQGAGGYTF.

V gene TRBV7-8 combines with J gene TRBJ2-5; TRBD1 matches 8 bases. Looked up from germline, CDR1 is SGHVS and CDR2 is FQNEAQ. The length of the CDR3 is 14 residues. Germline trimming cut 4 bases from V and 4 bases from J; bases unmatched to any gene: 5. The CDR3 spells CASSSGQGSETQYF. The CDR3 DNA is TGTGCCAGCAGCTCCGGACAGGGTTCAGAGACCCAGTACTTC.

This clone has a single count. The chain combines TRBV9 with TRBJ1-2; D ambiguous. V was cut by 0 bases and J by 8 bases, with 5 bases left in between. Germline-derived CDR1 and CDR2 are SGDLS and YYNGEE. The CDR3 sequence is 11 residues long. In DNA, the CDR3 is TGTGCCAGCAGCGTAGTCCTGGGCTACACCTTC. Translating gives CASSVVLGYTF.

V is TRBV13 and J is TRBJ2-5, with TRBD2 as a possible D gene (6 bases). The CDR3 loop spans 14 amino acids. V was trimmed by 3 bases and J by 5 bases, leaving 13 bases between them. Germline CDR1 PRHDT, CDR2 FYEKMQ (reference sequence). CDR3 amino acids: CASSFGLPRETQYF. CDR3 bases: TGTGCCAGCAGCTTTGGACTACCAAGGGAGACCCAGTACTTC.

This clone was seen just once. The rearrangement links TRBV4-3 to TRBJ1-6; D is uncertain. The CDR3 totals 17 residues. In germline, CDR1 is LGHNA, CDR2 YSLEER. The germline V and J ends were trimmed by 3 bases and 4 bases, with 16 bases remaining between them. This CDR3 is CASSHPTGAPYNSPLHF. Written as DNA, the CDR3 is TGCGCCAGCAGCCATCCTACGGGAGCCCCTTATAATTCACCCCTCCACTTT.

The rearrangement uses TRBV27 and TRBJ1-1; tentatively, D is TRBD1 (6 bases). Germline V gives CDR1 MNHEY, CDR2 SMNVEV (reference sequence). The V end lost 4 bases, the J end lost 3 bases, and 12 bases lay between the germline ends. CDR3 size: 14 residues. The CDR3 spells CASSSRGLDTEAFF. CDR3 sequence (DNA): TGTGCCAGCAGTTCCAGGGGTCTGGACACTGAAGCTTTCTTT.

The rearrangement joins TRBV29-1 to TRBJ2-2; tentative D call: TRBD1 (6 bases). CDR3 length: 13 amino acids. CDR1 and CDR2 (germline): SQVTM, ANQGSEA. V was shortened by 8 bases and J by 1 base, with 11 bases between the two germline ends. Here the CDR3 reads CSYQTGNTGELFF. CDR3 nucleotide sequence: TGCAGCTACCAGACAGGGAACACCGGGGAGCTGTTTTTT.

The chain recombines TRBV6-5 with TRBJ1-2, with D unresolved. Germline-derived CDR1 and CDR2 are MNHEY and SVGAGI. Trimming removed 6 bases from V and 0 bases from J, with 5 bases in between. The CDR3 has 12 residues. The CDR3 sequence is CASRRANYGYTF. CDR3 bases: TGTGCCAGCAGAAGAGCTAACTATGGCTACACCTTC.

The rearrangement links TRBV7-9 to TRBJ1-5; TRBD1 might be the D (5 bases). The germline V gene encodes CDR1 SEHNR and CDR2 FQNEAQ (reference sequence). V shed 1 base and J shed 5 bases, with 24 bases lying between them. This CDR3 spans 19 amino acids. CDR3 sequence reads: CASSLGPQGKLGADQPQHF. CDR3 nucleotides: TGTGCCAGCAGCTTAGGTCCGCAGGGAAAGCTCGGAGCTGATCAGCCCCAGCATTTT.

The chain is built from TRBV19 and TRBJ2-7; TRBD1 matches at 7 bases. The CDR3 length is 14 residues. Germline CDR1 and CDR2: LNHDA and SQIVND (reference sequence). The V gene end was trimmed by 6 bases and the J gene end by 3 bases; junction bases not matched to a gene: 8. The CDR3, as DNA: TGTGCCAGTAGCCACGCAACAGGGGACTACGAGCAGTACTTC. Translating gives CASSHATGDYEQYF.

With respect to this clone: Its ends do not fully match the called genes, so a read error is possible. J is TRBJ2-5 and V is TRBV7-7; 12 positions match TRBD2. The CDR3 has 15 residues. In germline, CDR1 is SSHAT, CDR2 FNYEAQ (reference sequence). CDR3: CASSLLAGGQETQYF. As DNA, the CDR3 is TGTGCTAGCAGCTTGCTAGCGGGGGGGCAAGAGACCCAGTACTTC.

For the CDR3, the DNA is TGTGCCAGCAGTCCTATACCCCTCCAGGGGGCGTGGGATGAGCAGTTCTTC. Translation: CASSPIPLQGAWDEQFF. V gene TRBV27 combines with J gene TRBJ2-1; 8 bases map to TRBD1. The V gene end was trimmed by 5 bases and the J gene end by 8 bases; junction bases not matched to a gene: 17. The CDR3 spans 17 residues. The germline gives CDR1 MNHEY, CDR2 SMNVEV (reference sequence).

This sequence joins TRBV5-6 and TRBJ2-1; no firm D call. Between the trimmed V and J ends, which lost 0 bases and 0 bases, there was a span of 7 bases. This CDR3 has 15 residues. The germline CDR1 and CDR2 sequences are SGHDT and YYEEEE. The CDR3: CASSLGLGSYNEQFF. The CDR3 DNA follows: TGTGCCAGCAGCTTGGGACTGGGCTCCTACAATGAGCAGTTCTTC.

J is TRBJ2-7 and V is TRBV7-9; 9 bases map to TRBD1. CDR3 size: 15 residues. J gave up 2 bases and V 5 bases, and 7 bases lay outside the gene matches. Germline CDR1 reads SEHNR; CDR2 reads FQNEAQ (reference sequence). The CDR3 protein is CASSPGTGNAYEQYF. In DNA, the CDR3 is TGTGCCAGCAGCCCCGGGACAGGGAATGCCTACGAGCAGTACTTC. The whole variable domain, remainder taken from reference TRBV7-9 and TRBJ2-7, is DTGVSQNPRHKITKRGQNVTFRCDPISEHNRLYWYRQTLGQGPEFLTYFQNEAQLEKSRLLSDRFSAERPKGSFSTLEIQRTEQGDSAMYLCASSPGTGNAYEQYFGPGTRLTVT.

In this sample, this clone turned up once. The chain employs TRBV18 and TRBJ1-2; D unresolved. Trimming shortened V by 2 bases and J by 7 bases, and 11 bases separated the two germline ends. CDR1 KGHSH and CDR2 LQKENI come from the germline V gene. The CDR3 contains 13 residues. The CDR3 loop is CASSPDGLVGYTF. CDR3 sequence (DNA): TGTGCCAGCTCACCAGATGGTTTAGTTGGCTACACCTTC.

CDR3 amino acids: CASSRSGTGSYEQYF. The CDR3 region has the DNA TGTGCCAGCAGCAGATCCGGGACAGGGTCCTACGAGCAGTACTTC. V is TRBV21-1 and J is TRBJ2-7; the table's D call, TRBD1, has no DNA check behind it. TRBV21-1 is deemed a pseudogene. The CDR3 totals 15 residues.